This T cell receptor beta chain originates from a study of memory CD4+ T cells and cytomegalovirus serostatus. Libraries were prepared by immunoSEQ multiplex PCR; TCRdb keeps only in-frame clonotypes and omits some of them. The table lists about 82,000 clones, over 80% of them singletons, with around 0.78% in the top ten. Single viable CD3+CD4+CD8-CD45RO+ cells were sorted as the memory CD4+ T cells. The source material was memory CD4+ T cells from blood. The clonotype originates from an adult in good health and CMV-seronegative.

The CDR3 coding sequence is TGCGCCAGCAGCCAAGGGACAGGGGCAGAGACCCAGTACTTC. As protein: CASSQGTGAETQYF. The gene calls are TRBV5-1 and TRBJ2-5, with TRBD1 matching 10 bases. CDR1 is SGHRS and CDR2 is YFSETQ in the germline V gene. The CDR3 length is 14 residues. V shed 4 bases, J shed 4 bases, and the junction held 4 bases outside the gene matches.